The 25 T cell receptor beta chains presented below share a single source sample, sequenced in a study of shared clonotypes between healthy human individuals. Generated by immunoSEQ multiplex PCR, the TCRdb table keeps only in-frame clones and is missing some. The table includes roughly 2,000,000 clones, 80% to 95% detected once. Only CD45RO-negative cells positively selected for CCR7 counted as naive CD8 cells, so terminally differentiated effector memory CD45RA+ cells were excluded. The source material was naive CD8+ T cells from PBMCs. All receptors derive from a man aged 18 to 30 in good health. Some clones in this sample may be carry-over from other donors' samples.

The rearrangement joins TRBV28 to TRBJ1-4; D is uncertain. The V gene's germline CDR1 is MDHEN and CDR2 SYDVKM. V lost 9 bases and J 0 bases, leaving 8 bases between the germline ends. The CDR3 has 13 residues. The CDR3 loop is CASKVPTNEKLFF. In nucleotides, the CDR3 is TGTGCCAGTAAGGTACCAACTAATGAAAAACTGTTTTTT. The full variable domain, in which reference TRBV28 and TRBJ1-4 provide the parts outside the CDR3, is DVKVTQSSRYLVKRTGEKVFLECVQDMDHENMFWYRQDPGLGLRLIYFSYDVKMKEKGDIPEGYSVSREKKERFSLILESASTNQTSMYLCASKVPTNEKLFFGSGTQLSVL.

This sequence joins TRBV28 and TRBJ1-3; D uncertain. This CDR3 has 11 residues. Germline V CDR1 and CDR2: MDHEN, SYDVKM. V gave up 1 base and J gave up 16 bases, with 11 bases separating them. CDR3 region: CASSLSSRVYF. The CDR3 DNA is TGTGCCAGCAGTTTATCATCACGAGTTTATTTT.

The CDR3 region is CASSWGQASYEQYF. The CDR3 nucleotides read TGTGCCAGCAGCTGGGGACAGGCTTCCTACGAGCAGTACTTC. The genes are TRBV5-4 and TRBJ2-7, with TRBD1 matching over 8 bases. The CDR3 spans 14 residues. Trimming removed 3 bases from V and 1 base from J; junction bases left unmatched: 3. CDR1 and CDR2 from the germline V gene are SGHNT and YYREEE (reference sequence). Variable domain in full (rest from reference TRBV5-4 and TRBJ2-7): ETGVTQSPTHLIKTRGQQVTLRCSSQSGHNTVSWYQQALGQGPQFIFQYYREEENGRGNFPPRFSGLQFPNYSSELNVNALELDDSALYLCASSWGQASYEQYFGPGTRLTVT.

The V gene is TRBV28, the J gene TRBJ2-5; tentatively, D is TRBD2 (6 bases). Looked up from germline, CDR1 is MDHEN and CDR2 is SYDVKM. Trimming took off 7 bases at V and 1 base at J, with 13 bases between the two ends. This CDR3 comprises 14 residues. The CDR3: CASTQGGAQETQYF. Written as DNA, the CDR3 is TGTGCCAGCACCCAGGGAGGAGCCCAAGAGACCCAGTACTTC. The full variable domain, in which reference TRBV28 and TRBJ2-5 provide the parts outside the CDR3, is DVKVTQSSRYLVKRTGEKVFLECVQDMDHENMFWYRQDPGLGLRLIYFSYDVKMKEKGDIPEGYSVSREKKERFSLILESASTNQTSMYLCASTQGGAQETQYFGPGTRLLVL.

This clone was counted only a few times. The chain uses TRBV5-4 and TRBJ1-2; D is undetermined. Germline CDR1 and CDR2: SGHNT and YYREEE (reference sequence). The CDR3 has 11 amino acids. V was pared by 4 bases and J by 1 base, with 2 bases between. For the CDR3, the DNA is TGTGCCAGCAGCATTAACTATGGCTACACCTTC. It encodes CASSINYGYTF.

The chain uses TRBV7-9 and TRBJ2-1; 12 positions agree with TRBD2. Germline values: CDR1 SEHNR, CDR2 FQNEAQ (reference sequence). V trimming: 4 bases; J trimming: 4 bases; junction bases outside the gene matches: 14. The CDR3 length is 19 residues. In DNA, the CDR3 is TGTGCCAGCAGCTCCTTGCTGACTAGCGGGAGTTTTATATACAATGAGCAGTTCTTC. This encodes CASSSLLTSGSFIYNEQFF.

V and J are TRBV11-3 and TRBJ2-3; D is possibly TRBD1 (6 bases). The germline V and J ends were trimmed by 2 bases and 6 bases, with 30 bases remaining between them. Germline V lookup: CDR1 SGHNT, CDR2 YENEEA. This CDR3 comprises 20 residues. The CDR3 here is CASSLYPPFTGTPTLDTQYF. CDR3 bases: TGTGCCAGCAGCTTATACCCGCCGTTTACGGGGACACCTACTCTGGATACGCAGTATTTT.

V and J are TRBV27 and TRBJ2-7; D gene uncertain. Germline assignment: CDR1 MNHEY and CDR2 SMNVEV (reference sequence). V was shortened by 3 bases and J by 6 bases, with 12 bases between the two germline ends. The CDR3 sequence is 13 residues long. The CDR3 region has the DNA TGTGCCAGCAGTTTTTCCTCGACGGGCGAGCAGTACTTC. Residues: CASSFSSTGEQYF.

This chain links TRBV6-1 with TRBJ2-7; TRBD1 agrees at 9 bases. The CDR3 length is 14 residues. V shed 8 bases, J shed 3 bases, and the junction held 8 bases outside the gene matches. Per germline, CDR1 MNHNS and CDR2 SASEGT. CDR3 region: CASDRTGVSYEQYF. The CDR3 region has the DNA TGTGCCAGCGACCGGACAGGGGTTAGCTACGAGCAGTACTTC.

The chain links TRBV28 to TRBJ2-1, with D tentatively TRBD2 (6 bases). Germline V lookup: CDR1 MDHEN, CDR2 SYDVKM. The CDR3 is made up of 13 amino acids. The V end lost 3 bases, the J end lost 6 bases, and 9 bases lay between the germline ends. The CDR3 DNA follows: TGTGCCAGCAGTTTCGGGGAGGCCAATGAGCAGTTCTTC. Protein product: CASSFGEANEQFF.

The V and J genes are TRBV9 and TRBJ2-7; TRBD2 aligns across 7 bases. Germline values: CDR1 SGDLS, CDR2 YYNGEE. V trimming: 5 bases; J trimming: 4 bases; junction bases outside the gene matches: 9. This CDR3 is built from 14 residues. The CDR3 nucleotides are TGTGCCAGCAGTCCGGGACTAAACTCTTACGAGCAGTACTTC. It is translated as CASSPGLNSYEQYF.

V and J are TRBV28 and TRBJ1-1; perhaps TRBD1 as D (5 bases). The ends were cut back, 3 bases at V and 8 bases at J, with 16 bases in the middle. The germline V gene encodes CDR1 MDHEN and CDR2 SYDVKM. This CDR3 is built from 14 residues. CDR3 sequence reads: CASSFYSSTGEAFF. Here the CDR3 DNA reads TGTGCCAGCAGTTTTTACTCCTCAACAGGAGAAGCTTTCTTT.

V gene TRBV27 combines with J gene TRBJ2-7, with D possibly being TRBD1 (6 bases). CDR1 is MNHEY, CDR2 SMNVEV, per germline (reference sequence). The CDR3 contains 13 residues. V was trimmed by 8 bases and J by 2 bases, leaving 13 bases between them. CDR3 sequence (DNA): TGTGCCAGCTGGAACAGGGTCCCCTACGAGCAGTACTTC. Amino acid sequence: CASWNRVPYEQYF.

This clone was picked up one time. The CDR3 protein is CASSSIGTGTGTYEQYF. In DNA, the CDR3 is TGTGCCAGCAGCTCCATAGGTACCGGGACGGGAACATACGAGCAGTACTTC. The rearrangement links TRBV7-9 to TRBJ2-7, with D perhaps assigned TRBD1 or TRBD2 (5 bases each). The CDR3 consists of 17 residues. Per the germline V gene, CDR1 is SEHNR and CDR2 is FQNEAQ (reference sequence). V lost 4 bases, J lost 4 bases, and 23 bases lay in between.

This clone was detected a few times. This same CDR3 is encoded by further DNA sequences in the sample. The chain joins TRBV27 to TRBJ1-1; no clear D. CDR1 and CDR2 (germline): MNHEY, SMNVEV (reference sequence). This CDR3 comprises 14 residues. V lost 2 bases and J lost 0, with 7 bases in between. CDR3 sequence: CASSLRGMNTEAFF. DNA for the CDR3: TGTGCCAGCAGTTTACGGGGTATGAACACTGAAGCTTTCTTT.

The chain's CDR3 is CASSVTGSHNEQFF. DNA of the CDR3: TGTGCCAGCAGCGTAACAGGTAGTCACAATGAGCAGTTCTTC. V usage is TRBV9 and J usage is TRBJ2-1; possible D gene TRBD1, 5 bases. Trimming pared 1 base from V and 5 bases from J, leaving 10 bases between. The CDR3 totals 14 residues. Per germline, CDR1 SGDLS and CDR2 YYNGEE.

This clone was seen just once. In the same sample, other DNA sequences code for this CDR3. J is TRBJ2-7 and V is TRBV5-6; 11 nucleotides align to TRBD1. J lost 6 bases, V lost 2 bases, and 1 base had no gene match. Germline V gene data show CDR1 as SGHDT and CDR2 as YYEEEE. The CDR3 has 13 residues. The CDR3 DNA reads as TGTGCCAGCAGCTTAGGGACAGGGGGCGAGCAGTACTTC. Protein: CASSLGTGGEQYF. Full variable domain (missing parts from reference TRBV5-6 and TRBJ2-7): DAGVTQSPTHLIKTRGQQVTLRCSPKSGHDTVSWYQQALGQGPQFIFQYYEEEERQRGNFPDRFSGHQFPNYSSELNVNALLLGDSALYLCASSLGTGGEQYFGPGTRLTVT.

The chain joins TRBV28 to TRBJ2-4; D might be TRBD2 (5 bases). Trimming took off 6 bases at V and 0 bases at J, with 12 bases between the two ends. Germline assignment: CDR1 MDHEN and CDR2 SYDVKM. The CDR3 contains 15 residues. DNA of the CDR3: TGTGCCAGCAGCCTCAGGACTCTAGCCAAAAACATTCAGTACTTC. As protein: CASSLRTLAKNIQYF. The full variable domain, its missing parts supplied by reference TRBV28 and TRBJ2-4, is DVKVTQSSRYLVKRTGEKVFLECVQDMDHENMFWYRQDPGLGLRLIYFSYDVKMKEKGDIPEGYSVSREKKERFSLILESASTNQTSMYLCASSLRTLAKNIQYFGAGTRLSVL.

The V call is TRBV7-2, the J call TRBJ2-7, with D maybe TRBD1 (5 bases). The CDR3 runs 16 residues. Deletions cut 5 bases from V and 0 bases from J, with 17 bases between. The germline V gene encodes CDR1 SGHTA and CDR2 FQGNSA. The CDR3 region is CASSPGQGLSSYEQYF. CDR3 in DNA: TGTGCCAGCAGCCCCGGGCAGGGCCTTAGCTCCTACGAGCAGTACTTC.

The chain employs TRBV9 and TRBJ2-5; D is possibly TRBD2 (6 bases). The CDR3 spans 14 residues. The V gene's germline CDR1 is SGDLS and CDR2 YYNGEE. The V end lost 3 bases, the J end lost 5 bases, and 14 bases lay between the germline ends. The CDR3, as DNA: TGTGCCAGCAGCGGGGGAGGCGGTAGGGAGACCCAGTACTTC. Amino acids: CASSGGGGRETQYF.

The chain joins TRBV6-6 to TRBJ2-3; 8 bases match TRBD1. The CDR3 totals 14 residues. Germline V gene sequence: CDR1 MNHNY, CDR2 SVGAGI (reference sequence). V was pared by 10 bases and J by 1 base, with 7 bases of the junction left unmatched. The CDR3 DNA sequence: TGTGCCACTCAGGACAGGGATGGCACAGATACGCAGTATTTT. Amino acid sequence: CATQDRDGTDTQYF.

The rearrangement joins TRBV4-3 to TRBJ2-7; D is unclear. There are 15 residues in the CDR3. Looked up from germline, CDR1 is LGHNA and CDR2 is YSLEER. Trimming removed 2 bases from V and 1 base from J, with 12 bases in between. CDR3 sequence: CASSQFVDVSYEQYF. CDR3 bases: TGCGCCAGCAGCCAATTCGTAGACGTTTCCTACGAGCAGTACTTC.

This sequence joins TRBV9 and TRBJ2-3, with 10 bases matching TRBD2. CDR3 length: 18 amino acids. CDR1 and CDR2 from the germline V gene are SGDLS and YYNGEE. V lost 1 base and J lost 2; bases outside the gene matches: 10. In DNA form, the CDR3 reads TGTGCCAGCAGCGTATCTTTACTAGCGGGAACTCCCACAGATACGCAGTATTTT. Its protein is CASSVSLLAGTPTDTQYF.

V and J are TRBV7-9 and TRBJ2-2, with D unclear. The ends were cut back, 3 bases at V and 1 base at J, with 6 bases in the middle. The germline CDR1 and CDR2 sequences are SEHNR and FQNEAQ (reference sequence). The CDR3 consists of 14 residues. The CDR3 DNA follows: TGTGCCAGCAGCTTGTTGAGGAACACCGGGGAGCTGTTTTTT. It translates to CASSLLRNTGELFF.

CDR3 sequence (DNA): TGTGCCAGCAGCGCCCGACAGGGGGCGGCCACTGAAGCTTTCTTT. Its protein is CASSARQGAATEAFF. The J gene is TRBJ1-1, the V gene TRBV9, with 10 bases matching TRBD1. Germline lookup yields CDR1 SGDLS and CDR2 YYNGEE. The V gene end was trimmed by 3 bases and the J gene end by 4 bases; junction bases not matched to a gene: 6. The CDR3 extends over 15 amino acids.